Given below is one T cell receptor beta chain in context. The antigen remains undetermined. This entry comes from a study of cytomegalovirus exposure and HLA in healthy donors. Findings of the study overall: Later analysis placed DRB1 highest and HLA-C lowest in TCR association rates, which differed by HLA locus. In vitro experiments confirmed that three CMV-associated chains were specific for CMV antigens.

PCR was performed using 60 Vbeta and 13 Jbeta primers. The protocol was immunoSEQ multiplex PCR, while the TCRdb copy is restricted to in-frame clones and leaves out a portion. The table includes 150,000 or so clones, around 77% detected once. This TCR was sampled from a woman between 45 and 60 years old in good health and CMV-seropositive. The sequencing sample was made of PBMCs.

This CDR3 is CASSVRGSSYNSPLHF. In nucleotides, the CDR3 is TGTGCCAGCAGCGTACGTGGGAGCTCCTATAATTCACCCCTCCACTTT. The chain is built from TRBV9 and TRBJ1-6; no clear D gene. Trimming took off 1 base at V and 0 bases at J, with 8 bases between the two ends. CDR3 length equals 16 residues. Germline CDR1 is SGDLS and CDR2 is YYNGEE.